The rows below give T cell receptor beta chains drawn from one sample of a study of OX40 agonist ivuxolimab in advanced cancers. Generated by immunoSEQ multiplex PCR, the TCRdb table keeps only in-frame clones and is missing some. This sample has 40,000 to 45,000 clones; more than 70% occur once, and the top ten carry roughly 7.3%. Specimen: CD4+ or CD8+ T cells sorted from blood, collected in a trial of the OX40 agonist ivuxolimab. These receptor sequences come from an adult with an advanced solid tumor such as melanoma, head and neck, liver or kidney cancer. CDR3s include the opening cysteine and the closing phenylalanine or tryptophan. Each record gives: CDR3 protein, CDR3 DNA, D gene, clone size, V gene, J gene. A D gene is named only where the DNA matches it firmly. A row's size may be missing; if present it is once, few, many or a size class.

CDR3aa: CASSFGSETEAFF
CDR3nt: TGTGCCAGCAGCTTTGGGTCGGAGACTGAAGCTTTCTTT
d_gene: .
abundance: .
v_gene: TRBV5-5
j_gene: TRBJ1-1

CDR3aa: CASSFGGWITDTQYF
CDR3nt: TGTGCCAGCAGTTTCGGGGGGTGGATAACAGATACGCAGTATTTT
d_gene: TRBD2
abundance: .
v_gene: TRBV28
j_gene: TRBJ2-3

CDR3aa: CASSPGAGQGANEQFF
CDR3nt: TGCGCCAGCAGCCCTGGGGCGGGACAGGGGGCTAATGAGCAGTTCTTC
d_gene: TRBD1
abundance: once
v_gene: TRBV5-1
j_gene: TRBJ2-1

CDR3aa: CASSPRQGAVNEQYF
CDR3nt: TGCGCCAGCAGCCCAAGACAGGGGGCGGTAAACGAGCAGTACTTC
d_gene: TRBD1
abundance: .
v_gene: TRBV4-1
j_gene: TRBJ2-7

CDR3aa: CASSKWAGCTDTQYF
CDR3nt: TGTGCCAGCAGCAAATGGGCAGGGTGCACAGATACGCAGTATTTT
d_gene: .
abundance: .
v_gene: TRBV21-1
j_gene: TRBJ2-3

CDR3aa: CASSAGATGNTIYF
CDR3nt: TGTGCCAGCAGCGCAGGGGCAACTGGAAACACCATATATTTT
d_gene: .
abundance: .
v_gene: TRBV11-2
j_gene: TRBJ1-3

CDR3aa: CASSRVQGSRYNEQFF
CDR3nt: TGTGCCAGCTCCCGGGTCCAGGGTTCTCGATACAATGAGCAGTTCTTC
d_gene: .
abundance: once
v_gene: TRBV18
j_gene: TRBJ2-1

CDR3aa: CASTGEGYLFTEAFF
CDR3nt: TGTGCCAGTACGGGGGAGGGGTACTTATTCACTGAAGCTTTCTTT
d_gene: .
abundance: once
v_gene: TRBV19
j_gene: TRBJ1-1

CDR3aa: CASSLRGEGEAFF
CDR3nt: TGTGCCAGCTCACTGAGAGGTGAGGGTGAAGCTTTCTTT
d_gene: .
abundance: .
v_gene: TRBV18
j_gene: TRBJ1-1

CDR3aa: CASSISLSRQFF
CDR3nt: TGTGCCAGTAGTATTAGTCTGAGTAGGCAGTTCTTC
d_gene: .
abundance: .
v_gene: TRBV19
j_gene: TRBJ2-1

CDR3aa: CASSYIETQYF
CDR3nt: TGTGCCAGCAGTTATATAGAGACCCAGTACTTC
d_gene: .
abundance: once
v_gene: TRBV6-5
j_gene: TRBJ2-5

CDR3aa: CASGNVRGYTF
CDR3nt: TGTGCCAGCGGAAATGTACGAGGCTACACCTTC
d_gene: .
abundance: medium-sized
v_gene: TRBV28
j_gene: TRBJ1-2

CDR3aa: CASKRSAGGPNEQYF
CDR3nt: TGTGCCAGTAAACGTAGCGCCGGAGGGCCTAACGAGCAGTACTTC
d_gene: .
abundance: .
v_gene: TRBV4-2
j_gene: TRBJ2-7

CDR3aa: CASSPDTYGYTF
CDR3nt: TGTGCCAGCTCACCGGACACTTATGGCTACACCTTC
d_gene: .
abundance: .
v_gene: TRBV18
j_gene: TRBJ1-2

CDR3aa: CAWKSRLGRNQPQHF
CDR3nt: TGTGCCTGGAAATCCCGTCTCGGGCGCAATCAGCCCCAGCATTTT
d_gene: .
abundance: .
v_gene: TRBV30
j_gene: TRBJ1-5

CDR3aa: CASTPGGSNTGELFF
CDR3nt: TGTGCCAGCACTCCGGGGGGATCGAACACCGGGGAGCTGTTTTTT
d_gene: TRBD2
abundance: .
v_gene: TRBV11-3
j_gene: TRBJ2-2

CDR3aa: CASSSPGQGQETQYF
CDR3nt: TGTGCCAGCAGCTCTCCGGGACAGGGCCAAGAGACCCAGTACTTC
d_gene: TRBD1
abundance: .
v_gene: TRBV5-4
j_gene: TRBJ2-5

CDR3aa: CASSQVLAAVYEQYF
CDR3nt: TGCGCCAGCAGCCAAGTGCTGGCGGCCGTTTACGAGCAGTACTTC
d_gene: .
abundance: .
v_gene: TRBV4-1
j_gene: TRBJ2-7

CDR3aa: CASSQGARDTQYF
CDR3nt: TGCGCCAGCTCGCAGGGGGCGCGTGATACGCAGTATTTT
d_gene: TRBD1
abundance: .
v_gene: TRBV10-2
j_gene: TRBJ2-3

CDR3aa: CASSPAQEPGNTIYF
CDR3nt: TGCGCCAGCAGCCCGGCACAGGAACCGGGAAACACCATATATTTT
d_gene: .
abundance: .
v_gene: TRBV4-3
j_gene: TRBJ1-3

CDR3aa: CASSFTGNYGYTF
CDR3nt: TGTGCCAGCAGCTTCACTGGTAACTATGGCTACACCTTC
d_gene: .
abundance: .
v_gene: TRBV7-5
j_gene: TRBJ1-2

CDR3aa: CASSYETEAFF
CDR3nt: TGTGCCAGCAGTTATGAAACTGAAGCTTTCTTT
d_gene: .
abundance: .
v_gene: TRBV6-5
j_gene: TRBJ1-1

CDR3aa: CASSQARWGRRGNTIYF
CDR3nt: TGTGCCAGCAGCCAGGCCAGGTGGGGGAGACGTGGAAACACCATATATTTT
d_gene: .
abundance: .
v_gene: TRBV7-8
j_gene: TRBJ1-3

CDR3aa: CASSLVGLLGGGRLDYEQYF
CDR3nt: TGCGCCAGCAGCTTGGTCGGGCTCCTTGGAGGGGGGCGGCTGGACTACGAGCAGTACTTC
d_gene: .
abundance: .
v_gene: TRBV5-1
j_gene: TRBJ2-7

CDR3aa: CASSESRGNEQFF
CDR3nt: TGTGCCAGCAGTGAATCCAGGGGCAATGAGCAGTTCTTC
d_gene: .
abundance: .
v_gene: TRBV2
j_gene: TRBJ2-1

CDR3aa: CASSENRGYEQYF
CDR3nt: TGTGCCAGCAGTGAAAACAGGGGGTACGAGCAGTACTTC
d_gene: TRBD1
abundance: few
v_gene: TRBV6-1
j_gene: TRBJ2-7

CDR3aa: CASSSARDTNYEQYF
CDR3nt: TGTGCCAGCAGCTCAGCCCGGGACACTAACTACGAGCAGTACTTC
d_gene: .
abundance: .
v_gene: TRBV7-8
j_gene: TRBJ2-7

CDR3aa: CASSLYPPSGTRSYEQYF
CDR3nt: TGTGCCAGCAGTTTATACCCCCCTAGCGGGACTCGCTCCTACGAGCAGTACTTC
d_gene: TRBD2
abundance: .
v_gene: TRBV27
j_gene: TRBJ2-7

CDR3aa: CASRSRTENTEAFF
CDR3nt: TGTGCCAGCAGAAGCAGGACAGAGAACACTGAAGCTTTCTTT
d_gene: .
abundance: .
v_gene: TRBV6-1
j_gene: TRBJ1-1

CDR3aa: CASSRLDSSNQPQHF
CDR3nt: TGTGCCAGCAGCCGACTGGACAGCTCTAATCAGCCCCAGCATTTT
d_gene: .
abundance: .
v_gene: TRBV5-6
j_gene: TRBJ1-5

CDR3aa: CASSRRGGARADNEQFF
CDR3nt: TGTGCCAGCAGCCGACGGGGCGGGGCGCGCGCGGACAATGAGCAGTTCTTC
d_gene: .
abundance: few
v_gene: TRBV7-9
j_gene: TRBJ2-1

CDR3aa: CASSSHSFSGFGTRQETQYF
CDR3nt: TGTGCCAGCAGCTCACATTCTTTTTCAGGATTCGGGACTCGGCAAGAGACCCAGTACTTC
d_gene: .
abundance: .
v_gene: TRBV9
j_gene: TRBJ2-5

CDR3aa: CAWRPSFSDRTGEKLFF
CDR3nt: TGTGCCTGGAGACCTTCTTTTTCAGACAGAACGGGTGAAAAACTGTTTTTT
d_gene: .
abundance: .
v_gene: TRBV30
j_gene: TRBJ1-4

CDR3aa: CAWNRQGDGYTF
CDR3nt: TGTGCCTGGAATAGACAGGGGGACGGCTACACCTTC
d_gene: TRBD1
abundance: .
v_gene: TRBV30
j_gene: TRBJ1-2